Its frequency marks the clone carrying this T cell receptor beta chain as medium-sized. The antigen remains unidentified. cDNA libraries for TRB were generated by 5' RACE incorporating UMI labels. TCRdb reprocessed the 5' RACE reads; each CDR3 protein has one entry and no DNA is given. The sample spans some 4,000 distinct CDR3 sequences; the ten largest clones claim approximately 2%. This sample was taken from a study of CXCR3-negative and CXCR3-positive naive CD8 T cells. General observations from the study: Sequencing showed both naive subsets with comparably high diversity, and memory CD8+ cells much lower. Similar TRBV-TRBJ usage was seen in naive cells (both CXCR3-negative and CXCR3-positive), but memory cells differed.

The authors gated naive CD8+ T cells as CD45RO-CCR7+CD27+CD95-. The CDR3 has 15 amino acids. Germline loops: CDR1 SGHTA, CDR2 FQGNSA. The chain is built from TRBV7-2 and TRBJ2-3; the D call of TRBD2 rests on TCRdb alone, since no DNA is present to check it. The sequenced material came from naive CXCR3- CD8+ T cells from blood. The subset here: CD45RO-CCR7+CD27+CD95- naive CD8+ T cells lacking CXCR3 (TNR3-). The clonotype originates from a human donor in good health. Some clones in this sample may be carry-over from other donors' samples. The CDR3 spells CASSLGTSPTDTQYF.